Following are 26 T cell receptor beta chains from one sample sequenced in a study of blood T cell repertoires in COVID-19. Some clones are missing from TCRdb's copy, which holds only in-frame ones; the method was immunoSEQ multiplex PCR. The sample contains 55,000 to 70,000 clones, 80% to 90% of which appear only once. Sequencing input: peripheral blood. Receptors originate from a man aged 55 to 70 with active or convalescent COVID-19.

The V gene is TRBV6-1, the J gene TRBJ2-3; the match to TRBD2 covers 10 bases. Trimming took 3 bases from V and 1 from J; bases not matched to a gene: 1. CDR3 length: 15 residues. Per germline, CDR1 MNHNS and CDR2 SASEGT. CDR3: CASSDGTSGTDTQYF. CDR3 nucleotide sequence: TGTGCCAGCAGTGATGGGACTAGCGGCACAGATACGCAGTATTTT.

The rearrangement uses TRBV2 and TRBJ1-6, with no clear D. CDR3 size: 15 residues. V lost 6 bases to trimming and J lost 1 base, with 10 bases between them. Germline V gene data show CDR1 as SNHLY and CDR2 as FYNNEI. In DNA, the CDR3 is TGTGCCAGCAGCCCCGACACTTCCTATAATTCACCCCTCCACTTT. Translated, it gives CASSPDTSYNSPLHF.

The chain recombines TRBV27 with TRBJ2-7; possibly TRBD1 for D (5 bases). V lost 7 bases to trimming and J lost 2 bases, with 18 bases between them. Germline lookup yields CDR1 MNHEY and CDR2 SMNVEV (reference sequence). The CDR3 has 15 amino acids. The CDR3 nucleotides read TGTGCCAGCAAGGAAGGCCCAGGGATAGCCTACGAGCAGTACTTC. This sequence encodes CASKEGPGIAYEQYF.

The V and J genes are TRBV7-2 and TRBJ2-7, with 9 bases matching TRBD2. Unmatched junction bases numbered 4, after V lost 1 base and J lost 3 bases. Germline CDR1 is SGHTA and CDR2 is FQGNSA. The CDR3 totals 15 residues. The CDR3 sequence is CASSLEGLALYEQYF. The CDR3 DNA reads TGTGCCAGCAGCTTAGAGGGACTAGCTCTCTACGAGCAGTACTTC.

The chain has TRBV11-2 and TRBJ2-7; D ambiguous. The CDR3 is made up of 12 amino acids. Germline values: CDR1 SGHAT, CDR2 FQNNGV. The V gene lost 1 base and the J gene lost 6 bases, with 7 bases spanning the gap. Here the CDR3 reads CASSLAGAEQYF. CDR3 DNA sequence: TGTGCCAGCAGCTTAGCGGGTGCCGAGCAGTACTTC.

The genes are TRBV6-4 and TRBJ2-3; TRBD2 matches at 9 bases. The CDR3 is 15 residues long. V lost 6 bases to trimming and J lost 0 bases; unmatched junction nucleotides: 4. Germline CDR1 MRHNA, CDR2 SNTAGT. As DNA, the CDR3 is TGTGCCAGCAGATTCAGCGGGGGGAGCACAGATACGCAGTATTTT. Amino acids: CASRFSGGSTDTQYF.

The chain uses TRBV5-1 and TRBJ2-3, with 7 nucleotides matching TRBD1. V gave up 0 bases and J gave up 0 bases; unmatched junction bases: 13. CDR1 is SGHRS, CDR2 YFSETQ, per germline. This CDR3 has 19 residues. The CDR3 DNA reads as TGCGCCAGCAGCTTGGAGACAGGGATGGGGGAACCTAGCACAGATACGCAGTATTTT. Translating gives CASSLETGMGEPSTDTQYF.

CDR3 residues: CSVVLDRGGTEAFF. CDR3 bases: TGCAGCGTAGTATTAGACAGGGGAGGAACTGAAGCTTTCTTT. The rearrangement joins TRBV29-1 to TRBJ1-1; 8 bases line up with TRBD1. V dropped 6 bases and J dropped 5; count of bases not matched to a gene: 11. Looked up from germline, CDR1 is SQVTM and CDR2 is ANQGSEA. The CDR3 runs 14 residues.

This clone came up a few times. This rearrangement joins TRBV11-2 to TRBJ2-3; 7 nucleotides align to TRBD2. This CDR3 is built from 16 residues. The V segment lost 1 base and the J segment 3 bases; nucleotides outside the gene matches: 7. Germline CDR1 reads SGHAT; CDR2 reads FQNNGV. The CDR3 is CASSLVRGSETDTQYF. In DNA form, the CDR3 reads TGTGCCAGCAGCTTAGTGCGGGGGAGCGAAACAGATACGCAGTATTTT. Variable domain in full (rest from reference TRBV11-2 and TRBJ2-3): EAGVAQSPRYKIIEKRQSVAFWCNPISGHATLYWYQQILGQGPKLLIQFQNNGVVDDSQLPKDRFSAERLKGVDSTLKIQPAKLEDSAVYLCASSLVRGSETDTQYFGPGTRLTVL.

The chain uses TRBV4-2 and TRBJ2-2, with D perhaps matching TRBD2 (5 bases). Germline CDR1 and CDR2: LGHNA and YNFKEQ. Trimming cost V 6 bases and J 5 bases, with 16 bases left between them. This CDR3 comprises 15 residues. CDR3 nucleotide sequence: TGTGCCAGCAGTCAAAGGCTAGCTAGTACCGGGGAGCTGTTTTTT. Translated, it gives CASSQRLASTGELFF.

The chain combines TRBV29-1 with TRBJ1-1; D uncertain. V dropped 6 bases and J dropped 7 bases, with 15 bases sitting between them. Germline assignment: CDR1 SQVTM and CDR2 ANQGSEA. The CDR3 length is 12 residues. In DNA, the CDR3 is TGCAGCGTACCCCTGGGAGGGAATGAAGCTTTCTTT. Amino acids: CSVPLGGNEAFF.

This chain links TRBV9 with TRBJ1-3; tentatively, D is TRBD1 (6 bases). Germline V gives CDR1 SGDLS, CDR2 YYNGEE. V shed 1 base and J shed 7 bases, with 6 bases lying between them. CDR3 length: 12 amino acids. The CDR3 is CASSVRGNTIYF. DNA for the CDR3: TGTGCCAGCAGCGTAAGGGGGAACACCATATATTTT.

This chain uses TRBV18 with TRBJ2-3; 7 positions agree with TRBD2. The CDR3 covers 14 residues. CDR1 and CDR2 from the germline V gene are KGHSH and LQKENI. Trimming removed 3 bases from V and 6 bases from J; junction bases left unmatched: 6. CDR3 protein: CASSPGREWDTQYF. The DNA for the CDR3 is TGTGCCAGCTCACCTGGGCGGGAGTGGGATACGCAGTATTTT.

CDR3 protein: CASSPGQGGVDTQYF. The CDR3 region has the DNA TGCGCCAGCAGCCCCGGACAGGGCGGCGTCGATACGCAGTATTTT. This sequence joins TRBV5-1 and TRBJ2-3; 8 positions agree with TRBD1. V lost 4 bases and J lost 6; bases outside the gene matches: 10. The CDR3 loop spans 15 amino acids. Germline V gene data show CDR1 as SGHRS and CDR2 as YFSETQ.

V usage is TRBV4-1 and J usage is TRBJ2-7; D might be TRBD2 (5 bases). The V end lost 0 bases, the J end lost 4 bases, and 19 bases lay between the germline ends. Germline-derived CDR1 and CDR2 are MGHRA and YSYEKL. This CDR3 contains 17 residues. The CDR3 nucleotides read TGCGCCAGCAGCCAAGATCAGGTTAGCGCCGGGGATTACGAGCAGTACTTC. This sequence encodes CASSQDQVSAGDYEQYF.

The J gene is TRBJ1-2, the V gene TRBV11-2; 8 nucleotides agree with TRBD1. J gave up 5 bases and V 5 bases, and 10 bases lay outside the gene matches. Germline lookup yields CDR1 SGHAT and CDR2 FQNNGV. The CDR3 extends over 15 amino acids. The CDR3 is CASSPDRGVGYGYTF. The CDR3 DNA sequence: TGTGCCAGCAGCCCCGACAGGGGAGTAGGATATGGCTACACCTTC.

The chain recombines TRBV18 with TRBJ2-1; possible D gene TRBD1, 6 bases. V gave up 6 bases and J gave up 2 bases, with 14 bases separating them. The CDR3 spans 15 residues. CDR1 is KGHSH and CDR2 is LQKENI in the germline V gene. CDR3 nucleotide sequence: TGTGCCAGCTCCCCCGGGACAAAAGCCTACAATGAGCAGTTCTTC. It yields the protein CASSPGTKAYNEQFF.

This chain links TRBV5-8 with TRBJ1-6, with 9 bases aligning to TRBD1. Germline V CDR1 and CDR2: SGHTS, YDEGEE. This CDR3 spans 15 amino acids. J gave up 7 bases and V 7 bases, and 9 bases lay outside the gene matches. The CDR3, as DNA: TGTGCCAGCGCCAATTTCGGGACAGGGAATTCACCCCTCCACTTT. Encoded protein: CASANFGTGNSPLHF.

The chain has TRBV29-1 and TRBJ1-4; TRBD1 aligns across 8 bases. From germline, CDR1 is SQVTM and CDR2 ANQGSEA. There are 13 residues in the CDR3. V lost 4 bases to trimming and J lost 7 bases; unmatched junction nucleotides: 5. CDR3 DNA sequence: TGCAGCGTTGCCGGACAGGGCCGTGAAAAACTGTTTTTT. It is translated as CSVAGQGREKLFF.

The CDR3 nucleotides are TGTGCCAGCTCACCGGACAGCTACTCCTATAATTCACCCCTCCACTTT. Protein sequence: CASSPDSYSYNSPLHF. The gene calls are TRBV18 and TRBJ1-6, with D tentatively TRBD1 (6 bases). Germline CDR1 is KGHSH and CDR2 is LQKENI. CDR3 size: 16 residues. Trimming removed 3 bases from V and 0 bases from J, with 9 bases in between.

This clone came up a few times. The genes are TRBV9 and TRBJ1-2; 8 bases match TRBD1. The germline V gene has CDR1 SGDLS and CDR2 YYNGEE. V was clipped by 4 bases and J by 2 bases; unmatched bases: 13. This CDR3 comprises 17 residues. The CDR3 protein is CASSPRTGPSVNYGYTF. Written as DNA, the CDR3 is TGTGCCAGCAGCCCCCGGACAGGGCCCTCTGTGAACTATGGCTACACCTTC.

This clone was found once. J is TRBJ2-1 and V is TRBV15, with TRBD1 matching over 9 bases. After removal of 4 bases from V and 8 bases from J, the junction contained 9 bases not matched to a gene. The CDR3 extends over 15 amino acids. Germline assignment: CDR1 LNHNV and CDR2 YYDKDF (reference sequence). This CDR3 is CATSNPGTGSYEQFF. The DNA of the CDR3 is TGTGCCACCAGCAACCCCGGGACAGGGTCGTATGAGCAGTTCTTC.

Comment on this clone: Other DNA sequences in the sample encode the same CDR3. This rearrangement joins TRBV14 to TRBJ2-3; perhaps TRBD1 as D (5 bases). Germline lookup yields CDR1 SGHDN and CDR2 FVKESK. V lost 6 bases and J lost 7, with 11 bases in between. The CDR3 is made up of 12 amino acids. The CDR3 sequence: CASSPRANTQYF. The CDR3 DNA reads TGTGCCAGCAGTCCCAGGGCAAATACGCAGTATTTT.

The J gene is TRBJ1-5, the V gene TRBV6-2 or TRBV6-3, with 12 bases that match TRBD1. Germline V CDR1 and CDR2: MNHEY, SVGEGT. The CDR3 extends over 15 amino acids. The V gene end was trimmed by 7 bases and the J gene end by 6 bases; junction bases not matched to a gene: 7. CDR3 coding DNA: TGTGCCAGCACCCCCGGGACAGGGGGCTTTCAGCCCCAGCATTTT. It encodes CASTPGTGGFQPQHF.

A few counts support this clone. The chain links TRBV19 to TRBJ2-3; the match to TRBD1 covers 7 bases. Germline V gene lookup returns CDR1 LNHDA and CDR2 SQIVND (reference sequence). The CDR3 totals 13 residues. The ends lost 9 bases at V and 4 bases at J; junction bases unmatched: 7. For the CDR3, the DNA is TGTGCCAGCCGGGACAGATGGGCAGATACGCAGTATTTT. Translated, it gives CASRDRWADTQYF.

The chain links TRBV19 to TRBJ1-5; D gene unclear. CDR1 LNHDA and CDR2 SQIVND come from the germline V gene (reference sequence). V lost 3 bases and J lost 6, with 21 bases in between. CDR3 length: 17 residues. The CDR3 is CASSISALEGGRQPQHF. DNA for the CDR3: TGTGCCAGTAGTATTTCAGCGTTGGAGGGAGGGCGTCAGCCCCAGCATTTT.